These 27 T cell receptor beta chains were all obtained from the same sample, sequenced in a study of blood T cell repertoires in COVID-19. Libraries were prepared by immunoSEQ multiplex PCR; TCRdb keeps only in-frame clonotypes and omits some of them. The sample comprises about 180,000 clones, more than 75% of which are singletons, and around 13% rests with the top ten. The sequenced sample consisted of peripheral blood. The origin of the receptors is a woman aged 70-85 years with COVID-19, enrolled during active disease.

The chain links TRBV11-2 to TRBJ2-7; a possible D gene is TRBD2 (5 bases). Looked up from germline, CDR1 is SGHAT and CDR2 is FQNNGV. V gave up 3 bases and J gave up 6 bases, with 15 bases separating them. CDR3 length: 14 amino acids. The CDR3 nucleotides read TGTGCCAGCAGCTTGATCGGGCTTGAGGGCGAGCAGTACTTC. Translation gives CASSLIGLEGEQYF. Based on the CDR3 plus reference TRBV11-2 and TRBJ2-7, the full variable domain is EAGVAQSPRYKIIEKRQSVAFWCNPISGHATLYWYQQILGQGPKLLIQFQNNGVVDDSQLPKDRFSAERLKGVDSTLKIQPAKLEDSAVYLCASSLIGLEGEQYFGPGTRLTVT.

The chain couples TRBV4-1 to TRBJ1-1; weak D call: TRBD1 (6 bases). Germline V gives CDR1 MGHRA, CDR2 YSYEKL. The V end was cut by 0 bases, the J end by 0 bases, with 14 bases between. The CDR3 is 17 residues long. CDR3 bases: TGCGCCAGCAGCCAAGATTCACAGGGCCTCATGAACACTGAAGCTTTCTTT. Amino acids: CASSQDSQGLMNTEAFF.

The CDR3 sequence is CASSRIDRALETQYF. In nucleotides, the CDR3 is TGTGCCAGCAGCCGAATCGACAGGGCGCTAGAGACCCAGTACTTC. The V gene is TRBV6-6, the J gene TRBJ2-5, with 7 bases fitting TRBD1. Per the germline V gene, CDR1 is MNHNY and CDR2 is SVGAGI (reference sequence). V gave up 6 bases and J gave up 4 bases; unmatched junction bases: 11. The CDR3 totals 15 residues.

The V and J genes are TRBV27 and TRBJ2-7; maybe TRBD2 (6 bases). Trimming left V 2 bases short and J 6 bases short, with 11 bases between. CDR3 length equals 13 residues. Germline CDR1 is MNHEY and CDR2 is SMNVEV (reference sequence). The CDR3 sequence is CASSLGTRGEQYF. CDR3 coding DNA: TGTGCCAGCAGTTTAGGGACGCGGGGCGAGCAGTACTTC.

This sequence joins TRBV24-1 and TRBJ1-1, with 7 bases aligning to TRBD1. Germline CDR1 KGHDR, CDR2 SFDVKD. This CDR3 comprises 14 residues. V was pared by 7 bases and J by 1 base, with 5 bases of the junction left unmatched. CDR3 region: CATRGGQPNTEAFF. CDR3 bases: TGTGCCACCAGGGGGGGACAGCCGAACACTGAAGCTTTCTTT.

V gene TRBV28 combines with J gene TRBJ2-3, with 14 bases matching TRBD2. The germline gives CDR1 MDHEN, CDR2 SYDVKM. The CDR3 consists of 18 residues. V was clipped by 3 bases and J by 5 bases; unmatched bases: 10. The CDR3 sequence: CASSFFPTSGRAKDTQYF. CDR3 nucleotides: TGTGCCAGCAGTTTTTTCCCGACTAGCGGGAGGGCCAAAGATACGCAGTATTTT.

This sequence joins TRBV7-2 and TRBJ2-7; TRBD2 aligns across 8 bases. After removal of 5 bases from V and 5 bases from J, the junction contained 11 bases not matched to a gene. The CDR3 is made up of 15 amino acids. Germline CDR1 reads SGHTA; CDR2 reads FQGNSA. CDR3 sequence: CASSLSGGRQHEQYF. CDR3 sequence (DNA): TGTGCCAGCAGCCTCTCCGGCGGGAGGCAACACGAGCAGTACTTC. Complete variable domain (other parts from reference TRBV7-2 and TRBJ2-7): GAGVSQSPSNKVTEKGKDVELRCDPISGHTALYWYRQSLGQGLEFLIYFQGNSAPDKSGLPSDRFSAERTGGSVSTLTIQRTQQEDSAVYLCASSLSGGRQHEQYFGPGTRLTVT.

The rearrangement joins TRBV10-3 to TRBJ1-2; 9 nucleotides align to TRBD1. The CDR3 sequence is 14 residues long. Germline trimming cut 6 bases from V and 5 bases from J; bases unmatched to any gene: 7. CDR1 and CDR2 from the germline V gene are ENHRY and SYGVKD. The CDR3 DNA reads TGTGCCATCAGCCAGGACAGGGGACTGTATGGCTACACCTTC. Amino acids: CAISQDRGLYGYTF.

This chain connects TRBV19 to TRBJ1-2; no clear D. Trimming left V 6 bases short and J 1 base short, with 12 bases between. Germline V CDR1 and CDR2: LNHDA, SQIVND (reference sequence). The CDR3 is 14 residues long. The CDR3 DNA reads TGTGCCAGTAGCCCCCAGGCGGGTAACTATGGCTACACCTTC. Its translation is CASSPQAGNYGYTF.

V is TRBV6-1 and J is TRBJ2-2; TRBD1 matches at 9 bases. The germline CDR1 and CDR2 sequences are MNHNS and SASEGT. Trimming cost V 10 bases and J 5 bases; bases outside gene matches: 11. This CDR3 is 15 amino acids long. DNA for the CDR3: TGTGCCACTGACCCTCGGACAGGGGTGACCGGGGAGCTGTTTTTT. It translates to CATDPRTGVTGELFF.

CDR3 protein: CATSSPTGPNSPLHF. The DNA for the CDR3 is TGTGCCACCAGCAGCCCGACAGGGCCCAATTCACCCCTCCACTTT. The V gene is TRBV15, the J gene TRBJ1-6; TRBD1 matches 7 bases. The V and J ends lost 3 bases and 7 bases, in that order; junction bases with no gene match: 6. The CDR3 is 15 residues long. The germline V gene has CDR1 LNHNV and CDR2 YYDKDF (reference sequence).

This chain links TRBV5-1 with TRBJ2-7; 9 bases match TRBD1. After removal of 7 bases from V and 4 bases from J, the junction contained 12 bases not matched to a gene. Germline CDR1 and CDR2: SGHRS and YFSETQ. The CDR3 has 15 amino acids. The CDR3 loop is CASQRATGGSYEQYF. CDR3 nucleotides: TGCGCCAGCCAGCGGGCGACAGGGGGAAGTTACGAGCAGTACTTC.

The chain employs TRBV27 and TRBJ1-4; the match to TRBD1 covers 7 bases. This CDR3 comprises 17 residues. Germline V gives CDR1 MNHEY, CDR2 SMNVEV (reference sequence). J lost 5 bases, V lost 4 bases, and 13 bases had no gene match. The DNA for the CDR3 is TGTGCCAGCAGTTCCCTCCCCCGGGGACAGATAAATGAAAAACTGTTTTTT. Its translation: CASSSLPRGQINEKLFF.

Here the CDR3 DNA reads TGTGCCACCAGTGATTTTCAGGGATATGAGCAGTTCTTC. Protein product: CATSDFQGYEQFF. J is TRBJ2-1 and V is TRBV24-1; D may be TRBD1 (5 bases). Per the germline V gene, CDR1 is KGHDR and CDR2 is SFDVKD. V shed 1 base and J shed 8 bases, with 8 bases lying between them. The CDR3 is 13 amino acids.

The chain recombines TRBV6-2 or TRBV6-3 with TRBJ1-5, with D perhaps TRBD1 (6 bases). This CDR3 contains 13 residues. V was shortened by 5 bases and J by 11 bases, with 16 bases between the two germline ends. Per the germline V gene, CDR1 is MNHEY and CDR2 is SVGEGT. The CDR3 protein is CASSQSSGASQHF. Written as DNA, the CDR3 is TGTGCCAGCAGTCAGTCCTCAGGGGCGTCCCAGCATTTT.

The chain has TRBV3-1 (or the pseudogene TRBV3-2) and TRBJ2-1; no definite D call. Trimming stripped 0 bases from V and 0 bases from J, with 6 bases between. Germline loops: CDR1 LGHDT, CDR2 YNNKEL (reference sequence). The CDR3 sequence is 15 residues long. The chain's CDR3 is CASSQDPLSYNEQFF. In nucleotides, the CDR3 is TGTGCCAGCAGCCAAGACCCCCTCTCCTACAATGAGCAGTTCTTC.

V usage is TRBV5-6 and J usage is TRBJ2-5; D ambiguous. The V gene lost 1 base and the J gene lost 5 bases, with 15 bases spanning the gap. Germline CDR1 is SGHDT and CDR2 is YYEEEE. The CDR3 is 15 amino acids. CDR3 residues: CASSLYIPISETQYF. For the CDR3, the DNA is TGTGCCAGCAGCTTGTATATTCCGATAAGCGAGACCCAGTACTTC.

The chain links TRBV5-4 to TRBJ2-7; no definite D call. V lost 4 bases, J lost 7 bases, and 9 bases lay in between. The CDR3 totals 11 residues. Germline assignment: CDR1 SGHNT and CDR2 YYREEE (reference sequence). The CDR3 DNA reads TGTGCCAGCAGCACCGATCGGGAGCAGTACTTC. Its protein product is CASSTDREQYF.

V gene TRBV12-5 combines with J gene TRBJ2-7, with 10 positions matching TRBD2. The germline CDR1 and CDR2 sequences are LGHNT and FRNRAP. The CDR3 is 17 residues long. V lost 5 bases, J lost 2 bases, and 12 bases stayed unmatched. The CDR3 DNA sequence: TGTGCTAGTGGTGCACAAGGACTAGCGGTTACAGCCTACGAGCAGTACTTC. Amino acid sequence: CASGAQGLAVTAYEQYF.

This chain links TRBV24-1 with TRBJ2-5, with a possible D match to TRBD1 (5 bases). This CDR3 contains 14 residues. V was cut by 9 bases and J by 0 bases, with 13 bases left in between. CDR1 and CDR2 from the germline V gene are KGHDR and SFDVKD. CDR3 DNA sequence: TGTGCCACCGCCCCACAGGCCCACCAAGAGACCCAGTACTTC. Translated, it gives CATAPQAHQETQYF.

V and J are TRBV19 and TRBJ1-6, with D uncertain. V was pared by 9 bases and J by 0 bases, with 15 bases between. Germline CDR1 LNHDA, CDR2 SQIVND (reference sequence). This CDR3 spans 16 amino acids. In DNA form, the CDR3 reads TGTGCCAGCCGAAACACGGGAGGCTCCTATAATTCACCCCTCCACTTT. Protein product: CASRNTGGSYNSPLHF.

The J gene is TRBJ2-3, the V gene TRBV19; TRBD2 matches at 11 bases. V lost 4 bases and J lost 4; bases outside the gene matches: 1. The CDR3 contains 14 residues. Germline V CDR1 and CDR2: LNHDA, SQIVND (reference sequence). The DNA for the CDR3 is TGTGCCAGTAGTACGGGACTAGCGGCAGATACGCAGTATTTT. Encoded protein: CASSTGLAADTQYF.

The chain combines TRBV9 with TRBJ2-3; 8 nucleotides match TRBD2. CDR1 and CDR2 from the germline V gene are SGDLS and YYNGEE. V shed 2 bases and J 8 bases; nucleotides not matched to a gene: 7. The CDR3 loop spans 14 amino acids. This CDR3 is CASSVGLDLVTQYF. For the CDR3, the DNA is TGTGCCAGCAGCGTGGGACTAGACTTGGTTACGCAGTATTTT.

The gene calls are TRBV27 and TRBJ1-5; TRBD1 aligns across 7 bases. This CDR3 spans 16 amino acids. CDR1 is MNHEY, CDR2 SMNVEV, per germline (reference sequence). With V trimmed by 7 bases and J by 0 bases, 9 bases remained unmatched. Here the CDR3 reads CASTQGTDYSNQPQHF. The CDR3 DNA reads TGTGCCAGCACCCAAGGGACAGATTATAGCAATCAGCCCCAGCATTTT.

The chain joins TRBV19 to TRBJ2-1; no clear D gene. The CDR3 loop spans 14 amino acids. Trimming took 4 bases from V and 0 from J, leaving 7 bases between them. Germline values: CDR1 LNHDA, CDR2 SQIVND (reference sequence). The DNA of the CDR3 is TGTGCCAGTAGTACCCTATCCTCCTACAATGAGCAGTTCTTC. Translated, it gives CASSTLSSYNEQFF.

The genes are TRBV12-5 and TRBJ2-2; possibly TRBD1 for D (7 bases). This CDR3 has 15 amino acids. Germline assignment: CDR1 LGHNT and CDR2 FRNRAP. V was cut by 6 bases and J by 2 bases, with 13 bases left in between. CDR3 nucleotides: TGTGCTAGTGGGGCGGGACAGACTAACACCGGGGAGCTGTTTTTT. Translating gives CASGAGQTNTGELFF.

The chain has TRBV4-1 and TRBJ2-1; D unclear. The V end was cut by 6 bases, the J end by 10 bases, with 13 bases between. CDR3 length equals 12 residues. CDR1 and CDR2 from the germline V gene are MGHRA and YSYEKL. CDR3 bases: TGCGCCAGCAGACATCCTGCTTCAGAGCAGTTCTTC. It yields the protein CASRHPASEQFF.